Listed here is a single T cell receptor (beta chain). The data belong to a study of blood T cell repertoires in COVID-19. Turning to the study itself: There were acute and convalescent COVID-19 samples, and they came from the United States, Italy and Spain. T cells, B-cell-depleted T cells, or PBMCs supplied cDNA or gDNA.

Under the authors' procedure: Using reference gene primer amplification, nucleated cell counts were estimated. Profiled with immunoSEQ multiplex PCR; TCRdb holds only in-frame clones, not every one. D and trimming were read from the DNA, whereas the V and J calls and clone size are those reported in that table. Counted here are around 400,000 clones, 87% occurring once; the ten biggest clones make up over 9.5%. With 0 bases removed from V and 4 bases from J, the gap between germline ends came to 8 bases. CDR1 MRHNA and CDR2 SNTAGT come from the germline V gene. The CDR3 consists of 14 residues. Material: peripheral blood. The sequence was collected from a woman aged 25 to 39 with COVID-19, enrolled during active disease. V and J are TRBV6-4 and TRBJ2-3; D remains ambiguous. The CDR3 spells CASSDSVEADTQYF. CDR3 nucleotide sequence: TGTGCCAGCAGTGACTCGGTCGAGGCAGATACGCAGTATTTT.